The 32 T cell receptor beta chains listed next were all sequenced from one sample in a study of T cell repertoires in cytomegalovirus infection. Antigens of these TCRs are unknown. A single record per CDR3 protein comes from TCRdb applying MiXCR to the reads. The table lists about 27,000 distinct CDR3 sequences, around 20% of them singletons, with approximately 78% in the top ten. This specimen was CD8+ T cells from cultured PBMCs, taken from culture after CMV antigen stimulation. All receptors derive from a human donor in good health (CMV status not recorded). Some clones in this sample may be carry-over from other donors' samples.

This clonotype was seen only a few times. The genes are TRBV12-3 or TRBV12-4 and TRBJ2-3, with a tentative D call TRBD2 (5 bases). The V and J ends lost 5 bases and 3 bases respectively, with 12 bases between them. This CDR3 has 14 amino acids. The CDR3 protein is CASSTPGGTDTQYF. The CDR3 DNA follows: TGTGCCAGCAGTACCCCCGGCGGGACAGATACGCAGTATTTT.

This clonotype was detected only a few times. This chain uses TRBV12-3 or TRBV12-4 with TRBJ2-3; D is perhaps TRBD2 (6 bases). Trimming cost V 7 bases and J 5 bases, with 13 bases left between them. The CDR3 totals 13 residues. The CDR3 reads CASTPRLGDTQYF. The CDR3, as DNA: TGTGCCAGCACCCCTCGACTAGGAGATACGCAGTATTTT.

Only a few counts were recorded for this clonotype. The V call is TRBV24-1, the J call TRBJ1-5; possibly TRBD1 for D (6 bases). Germline-derived CDR1 and CDR2 are KGHDR and SFDVKD. The CDR3 is 18 amino acids. V was clipped by 4 bases and J by 0 bases, with 18 bases between them. The CDR3, as DNA: TGTGCCACCAGTGACGGATCCGGGACACAGTATAGCAATCAGCCCCAGCATTTT. Amino acid sequence: CATSDGSGTQYSNQPQHF.

The rearrangement joins TRBV11-3 to TRBJ2-5, with 8 positions matching TRBD2. The CDR3 is made up of 15 amino acids. The junction had 6 bases not matched to a gene; V was cut back by 5 bases and J by 1 base. The germline V gene has CDR1 SGHNT and CDR2 YENEEA. The CDR3 region has the DNA TGTGCCAGCAGCGCAGGGCGGGGGGTCCAAGAGACCCAGTACTTC. It specifies CASSAGRGVQETQYF.

By sample share, this clonotype is medium-sized. This chain connects TRBV28 to TRBJ1-4; D gene ambiguous. Germline V CDR1 and CDR2: MDHEN, SYDVKM. This CDR3 has 14 residues. V lost 5 bases to trimming and J lost 7 bases, with 14 bases between them. CDR3 sequence: CASSRGQESEKLFF. The CDR3 DNA sequence: TGTGCCAGCAGTCGGGGTCAGGAGTCTGAAAAACTGTTTTTT. The full variable domain, rest sourced from reference TRBV28 and TRBJ1-4, is DVKVTQSSRYLVKRTGEKVFLECVQDMDHENMFWYRQDPGLGLRLIYFSYDVKMKEKGDIPEGYSVSREKKERFSLILESASTNQTSMYLCASSRGQESEKLFFGSGTQLSVL.

Only a few counts were recorded for this clonotype. The chain combines TRBV27 with TRBJ2-7, with D perhaps matching TRBD1 (6 bases). The CDR3 extends over 14 amino acids. V was cut by 5 bases and J by 4 bases, with 15 bases left in between. Germline values: CDR1 MNHEY, CDR2 SMNVEV (reference sequence). CDR3 amino acids: CASSQNTGFYEQYF. As DNA, the CDR3 is TGTGCCAGCAGTCAGAACACAGGGTTTTACGAGCAGTACTTC.

This rearrangement joins TRBV7-2 to TRBJ1-6, with D maybe TRBD1 (6 bases). The germline gives CDR1 SGHTA, CDR2 FQGNSA. The V and J ends lost 4 bases and 6 bases respectively, with 10 bases between them. The length of the CDR3 is 14 residues. DNA for the CDR3: TGTGCCAGCAGCTCACGGGACATTAATTCACCCCTCCACTTT. Its translation: CASSSRDINSPLHF.

The V gene is TRBV7-8, the J gene TRBJ2-2; no reliable D call. Germline V lookup: CDR1 SGHVS, CDR2 FQNEAQ. The ends were cut back, 1 base at V and 7 bases at J, with 4 bases in the middle. This CDR3 region has 12 residues. This CDR3 is CASSLESGELFF. In DNA form, the CDR3 reads TGTGCCAGCAGCTTAGAAAGCGGGGAGCTGTTTTTT.

V is TRBV7-6 and J is TRBJ2-2; tentative D call: TRBD1 (6 bases). Germline V CDR1 and CDR2: SGHVS, FNYEAQ. The ends were cut back, 4 bases at V and 1 base at J, with 10 bases in the middle. This CDR3 contains 15 residues. The CDR3 nucleotides are TGTGCCAGCAGCTGGGACACGCGGAACACCGGGGAGCTGTTTTTT. Protein: CASSWDTRNTGELFF.

This clonotype was found a few times. The chain carries TRBV7-6 and TRBJ2-7; 12 bases are a match to TRBD2. The germline V gene encodes CDR1 SGHVS and CDR2 FNYEAQ. V lost 5 bases, J lost 7 bases, and 21 bases stayed unmatched. This CDR3 spans 19 amino acids. CDR3 DNA sequence: TGTGCCAGCAGCCCGTCGCCTAAGTTGACTAGCGGGAGTCGCGGGGAGCAGTACTTC. Its translation: CASSPSPKLTSGSRGEQYF.

The chain recombines TRBV7-9 with TRBJ1-4; D is perhaps TRBD1 (6 bases). Trimming took 2 bases from V and 9 from J, leaving 13 bases between them. The CDR3 runs to 14 residues. Germline V gene sequence: CDR1 SEHNR, CDR2 FQNEAQ (reference sequence). CDR3: CASSLSGAGKKLFF. In DNA form, the CDR3 reads TGTGCCAGCAGCTTATCAGGGGCCGGTAAAAAACTGTTTTTT.

This clonotype turned up a few times. J is TRBJ2-7 and V is TRBV7-2; D uncertain. The length of the CDR3 is 14 residues. V was shortened by 1 base and J by 7 bases, with 14 bases between the two germline ends. Per germline, CDR1 SGHTA and CDR2 FQGNSA. CDR3 loop: CASSLVTFAPEQYF. CDR3 in DNA: TGTGCCAGCAGCTTAGTGACATTTGCCCCAGAGCAGTACTTC.

This clonotype was counted only a few times. The CDR3 loop is CASSLAFDREQYF. The CDR3 DNA follows: TGTGCCAGCAGCTTAGCGTTTGACCGCGAGCAGTACTTC. The chain uses TRBV7-7 and TRBJ2-7; D remains ambiguous. Germline CDR1 reads SSHAT; CDR2 reads FNYEAQ (reference sequence). The CDR3 runs 13 residues. Trimming removed 0 bases at V and 6 bases at J, with 9 bases between.

This clonotype was detected a few times. The chain is built from TRBV7-2 and TRBJ2-5, with D maybe TRBD1 (6 bases). Germline loops: CDR1 SGHTA, CDR2 FQGNSA. V lost 8 bases to trimming and J lost 2 bases, with 15 bases between them. The CDR3 extends over 14 amino acids. CDR3 amino acids: CASGFIGGQETQYF. CDR3 DNA sequence: TGTGCCAGCGGGTTCATAGGGGGACAAGAGACCCAGTACTTC.

The sample holds a few counts of this clonotype. The chain has TRBV12-3 or TRBV12-4 and TRBJ2-4, with a weak D call TRBD1 (5 bases). Trimming stripped 10 bases from V and 8 bases from J, with 18 bases between. This CDR3 comprises 13 residues. For the CDR3, the DNA is TGTGCCATCGCCTCAGGGAACCTTGACATTCAGTACTTC. Translated: CAIASGNLDIQYF.

This chain uses TRBV6-5 with TRBJ1-1, with a weak D call TRBD1 (6 bases). The CDR3 covers 15 residues. Germline V CDR1 and CDR2: MNHEY, SVGAGI. Trimming took off 0 bases at V and 0 bases at J, with 8 bases between the two ends. As DNA, the CDR3 is TGTGCCAGCAGTTACTCCGAGGGGGTGAACACTGAAGCTTTCTTT. As protein: CASSYSEGVNTEAFF.

This clonotype rates as medium-sized (0.01 to 0.1%). The chain carries TRBV7-8 and TRBJ2-1, with D possibly being TRBD2 (7 bases). CDR1 is SGHVS and CDR2 is FQNEAQ in the germline V gene. The CDR3 spans 15 residues. V lost 3 bases and J lost 5, with 14 bases in between. CDR3 in DNA: TGTGCCAGCAGCTTCTATCGGGGGGCGCACAATGAGCAGTTCTTC. Translated: CASSFYRGAHNEQFF.

The chain is built from TRBV4-1 and TRBJ1-5, with 10 bases lining up with TRBD1. Losses at the gene ends were 3 bases for V and 7 bases for J; bases not matched to a gene: 6. The V gene's germline CDR1 is MGHRA and CDR2 YSYEKL. The CDR3 sequence is 15 residues long. The CDR3 DNA follows: TGCGCCAGCAGCCAGGGCGGACAGGGGGTCCAGCCCCAGCATTTT. Translating it yields CASSQGGQGVQPQHF.

J is TRBJ1-2 and V is TRBV7-2; 7 bases map to TRBD1. CDR1 SGHTA and CDR2 FQGNSA come from the germline V gene. V lost 1 base and J lost 3; bases outside the gene matches: 5. The CDR3 is 15 residues long. The CDR3 loop is CASSLDTGAYYGYTF. The DNA for the CDR3 is TGTGCCAGCAGCTTAGATACAGGGGCCTACTATGGCTACACCTTC.

Many counts were recorded for this clonotype. This rearrangement joins TRBV12-3 or TRBV12-4 to TRBJ1-2, with TRBD1 as a possible D gene (6 bases). The CDR3 totals 15 residues. The ends were cut back, 5 bases at V and 0 bases at J, with 13 bases in the middle. CDR3 amino acids: CASSVQTGPNYGYTF. The CDR3 nucleotides are TGTGCCAGCAGTGTACAGACAGGCCCTAACTATGGCTACACCTTC.

This clonotype was picked up a small number of times. The CDR3 loop is CASSTVTGSYEQYF. CDR3 in DNA: TGTGCCAGCAGCACAGTGACAGGTTCCTACGAGCAGTACTTC. The gene calls are TRBV7-2 and TRBJ2-7; D perhaps matches TRBD1 (6 bases). From germline, CDR1 is SGHTA and CDR2 FQGNSA. There are 14 residues in the CDR3. With 5 bases removed from V and 1 base from J, the gap between germline ends came to 12 bases.

This clonotype was detected many times. The V call is TRBV7-2, the J call TRBJ2-7; D may be TRBD1 (5 bases). V dropped 5 bases and J dropped 2 bases, with 10 bases sitting between them. The CDR3 sequence is 13 residues long. Germline V CDR1 and CDR2: SGHTA, FQGNSA. The CDR3 nucleotides read TGTGCCAGCAGCGGTGGACATACCTACGAGCAGTACTTC. It is translated as CASSGGHTYEQYF.

This clonotype was seen a few times. V and J are TRBV7-8 and TRBJ2-1; possible D gene TRBD2, 7 bases. In germline, CDR1 is SGHVS, CDR2 FQNEAQ. The CDR3 extends over 16 amino acids. The V and J ends lost 1 base and 8 bases respectively, with 18 bases between them. The CDR3 sequence is CASSLEGEGVTYEQFF. DNA for the CDR3: TGTGCCAGCAGCTTAGAGGGGGAGGGAGTTACGTATGAGCAGTTCTTC.

This clonotype was found many times. The chain has TRBV6-5 and TRBJ2-7, with 8 bases fitting TRBD1. The CDR3 length is 18 residues. CDR1 is MNHEY and CDR2 is SVGAGI in the germline V gene. V trimming: 5 bases; J trimming: 4 bases; junction bases outside the gene matches: 19. The CDR3 bases are TGTGCCAGCAGTCCCAGTGGGTCACGGGACAGGTTATGGTACGAGCAGTACTTC. Translating gives CASSPSGSRDRLWYEQYF.

This clonotype was observed a handful of times. The V call is TRBV7-9, the J call TRBJ2-7; 11 nucleotides agree with TRBD1. The CDR3 spans 15 residues. CDR1 is SEHNR, CDR2 FQNEAQ, per germline (reference sequence). After removal of 2 bases from V and 3 bases from J, the junction contained 3 bases not matched to a gene. Written as DNA, the CDR3 is TGTGCCAGCAGCTTACCGGGACAGGGGGACTACGAGCAGTACTTC. Its protein product is CASSLPGQGDYEQYF.

This clonotype was seen only a few times. The chain combines TRBV5-1 with TRBJ2-7; a possible D gene is TRBD2 (5 bases). The CDR3 length is 15 residues. V lost 1 base to trimming and J lost 5 bases, with 16 bases between them. Germline loops: CDR1 SGHRS, CDR2 YFSETQ. The CDR3 DNA follows: TGCGCCAGCAGCTTGTCACCCGGGGTGAAGGACGAGCAGTACTTC. It encodes CASSLSPGVKDEQYF.

The sample holds a few counts of this clonotype. DNA for the CDR3: TGTGCCAGCAGGGAACACTTAGTCGGGGGGGCCAAAGACAATGAGCAGTTCTTC. Protein product: CASREHLVGGAKDNEQFF. The chain uses TRBV7-2 and TRBJ2-1; 8 nucleotides align to TRBD2. This CDR3 comprises 18 residues. Germline loops: CDR1 SGHTA, CDR2 FQGNSA. Trimming cost V 6 bases and J 5 bases; bases outside gene matches: 18.

Note on this clonotype: An end of the junction does not agree with germline; a read error may underlie this. The chain uses TRBV7-4 and TRBJ2-1; 7 positions agree with TRBD2. CDR1 and CDR2 from the germline V gene are SGHVT and SQSDAQ. The CDR3 totals 12 residues. The CDR3 bases are TGTGCCAGCAGCGCAGCTCGGACTAGTCTGGTCTTC. This sequence encodes CASSAARTSLVF.

Ten or more counts support this clonotype. J is TRBJ1-3 and V is TRBV7-8, with 8 bases matching TRBD1. The CDR3 is 20 amino acids. Germline lookup yields CDR1 SGHVS and CDR2 FQNEAQ. V lost 1 base, J lost 8 bases, and 22 bases stayed unmatched. In DNA, the CDR3 is TGTGCCAGCAGCTTAGACCGAACCTCCGCGACAGGGGAGTTAGTTGACACCATATATTTT. This translates into CASSLDRTSATGELVDTIYF.

The chain has TRBV6-2 or TRBV6-3 and TRBJ2-1, with 8 positions matching TRBD2. Trimming at V came to 5 bases and at J to 2 bases, leaving 5 bases not matched to a gene. The CDR3 is made up of 15 amino acids. Per the germline V gene, CDR1 is MNHEY and CDR2 is SVGEGT. CDR3 residues: CASSQREWPYNEQFF. CDR3 DNA sequence: TGTGCCAGCAGTCAGCGGGAGTGGCCCTACAATGAGCAGTTCTTC.

The chain joins TRBV6-8 to TRBJ1-2, with 9 nucleotides matching TRBD1. The CDR3 sequence is 16 residues long. Germline V gene lookup returns CDR1 MNHGY and CDR2 SAAAGT. V trimming: 0 bases; J trimming: 0 bases; junction bases outside the gene matches: 2. The CDR3 region has the DNA TGTGCCAGCAGTTACTCCGGGACAGGGCCTAACTATGGCTACACCTTC. This gives the protein CASSYSGTGPNYGYTF.

The chain is built from TRBV6-5 and TRBJ1-1; 8 nucleotides line up with TRBD1. The ends lost 6 bases at V and 10 bases at J; junction bases unmatched: 4. Germline loops: CDR1 MNHEY, CDR2 SVGAGI. The CDR3 length is 11 residues. CDR3 in DNA: TGTGCCAGCAGCCCAGGGGGCAGAGCTTTCTTT. It specifies CASSPGGRAFF.